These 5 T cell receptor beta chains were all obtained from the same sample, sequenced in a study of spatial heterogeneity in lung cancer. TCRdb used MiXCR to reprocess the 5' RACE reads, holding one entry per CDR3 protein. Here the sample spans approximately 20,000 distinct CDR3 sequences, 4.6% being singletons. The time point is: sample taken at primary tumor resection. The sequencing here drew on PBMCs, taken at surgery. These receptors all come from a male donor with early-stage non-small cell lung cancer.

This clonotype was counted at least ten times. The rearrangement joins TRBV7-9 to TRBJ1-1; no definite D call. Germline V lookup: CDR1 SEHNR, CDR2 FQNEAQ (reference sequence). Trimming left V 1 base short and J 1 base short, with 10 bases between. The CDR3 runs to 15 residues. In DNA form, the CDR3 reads TGTGCCAGCAGCTTAGACAATCTAGGGAACACTGAAGCTTTCTTT. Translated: CASSLDNLGNTEAFF.

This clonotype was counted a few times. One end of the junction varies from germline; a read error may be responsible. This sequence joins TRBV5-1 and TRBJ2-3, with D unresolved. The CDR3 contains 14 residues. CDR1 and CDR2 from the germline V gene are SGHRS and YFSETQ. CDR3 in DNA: TGCGTCAGCAGCATATATACGTTCACAGATACGCAGTATTTT. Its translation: CVSSIYTFTDTQYF.

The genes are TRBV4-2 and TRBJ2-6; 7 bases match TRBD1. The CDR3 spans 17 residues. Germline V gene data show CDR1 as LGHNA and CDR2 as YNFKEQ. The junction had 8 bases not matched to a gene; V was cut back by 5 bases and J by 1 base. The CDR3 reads CASSTGQEISGANVLTF. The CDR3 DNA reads TGTGCCAGCAGCACAGGACAGGAGATATCTGGGGCCAACGTCCTGACTTTC.

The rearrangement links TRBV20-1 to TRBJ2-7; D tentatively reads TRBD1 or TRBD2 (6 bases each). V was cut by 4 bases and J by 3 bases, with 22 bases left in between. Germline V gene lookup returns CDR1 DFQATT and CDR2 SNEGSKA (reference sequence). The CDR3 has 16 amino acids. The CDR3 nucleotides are TGCAGTGCTATGTCCGACGGGGGACACTTCATCTACGAGCAGTACTTC. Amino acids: CSAMSDGGHFIYEQYF.

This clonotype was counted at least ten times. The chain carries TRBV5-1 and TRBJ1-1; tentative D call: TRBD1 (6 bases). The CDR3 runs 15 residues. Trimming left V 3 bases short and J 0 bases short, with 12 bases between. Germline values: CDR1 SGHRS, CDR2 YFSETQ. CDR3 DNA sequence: TGCGCCAGCAGCTCTCATACAGGGATGAACACTGAAGCTTTCTTT. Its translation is CASSSHTGMNTEAFF.